The 3 T cell receptor beta chains presented below share a single source sample, sequenced in a study of siplizumab effects on memory and regulatory T cells. The data were produced by immunoSEQ multiplex PCR, yet TCRdb's version contains in-frame clones alone and is incomplete. The table includes about 110,000 clones, roughly 92% detected once. Source material: CD4+ T cells sorted from blood. These receptors were collected from a human donor in good health.

This clone was counted once. The chain employs TRBV5-5 and TRBJ1-1, with D possibly TRBD1 on 6 matching bases. CDR1 and CDR2 (germline): SGHKS, YYEKEE (reference sequence). The CDR3 has 14 residues. Trimming stripped 3 bases from V and 11 bases from J, with 20 bases between. This CDR3 is CASSWQQGYDTAFF. The CDR3 nucleotides read TGTGCCAGCAGCTGGCAACAGGGTTACGATACGGCTTTCTTT.

The gene calls are TRBV10-3 and TRBJ1-6; D might be TRBD1 (5 bases). The V end was cut by 5 bases, the J end by 10 bases, with 21 bases between. Germline CDR1 ENHRY, CDR2 SYGVKD. The CDR3 contains 16 residues. The CDR3 reads CAISNRDGILRSPLHF. DNA of the CDR3: TGTGCCATCAGTAACCGGGACGGGATTCTGAGGTCACCCCTCCACTTT.

J is TRBJ2-3 and V is TRBV6-1, with TRBD2 identical over 10 bases. Germline values: CDR1 MNHNS, CDR2 SASEGT. CDR3 length: 16 amino acids. V was pared by 2 bases and J by 4 bases, with 6 bases of the junction left unmatched. CDR3 nucleotides: TGTGCCAGCAGTGAACGGATACTAGCGGGATCAGATACGCAGTATTTT. Amino acids: CASSERILAGSDTQYF.